This T cell receptor beta chain is drawn from a study of blood T cell repertoires in COVID-19 (TCRdb year 2020). For the study in its entirety: Samples covering the acute and convalescent phases of COVID-19 were provided by collaborators in the United States, Italy and Spain. The samples were drawn from the first 160 participants of the ongoing ImmuneRACE study and from some 1,300 subjects provided by 6 global collaborators. Deeply sampled blood TCRbeta repertoires from subjects exposed to, actively infected with, or recovered from COVID-19 were included in the dataset. A de-identified subject ID, COVID-19 status, age in years and sex were almost always included in the sample metadata. Where available, HLA class I and class II types were taken from metadata supplied by the sample provider and were not determined by assay-based typing. A freely available public database, intended as a resource for researchers studying the immune response to SARS-CoV-2, is where the repertoires were released. The material from the prospective study consisted of cDNA or gDNA derived from T cells, B-cell-depleted T cells, or PBMCs. Overall study results and their limits: Clinical and demographic metadata were provided uncurated, with the amount varying by source and participant.

Including cysteine and phenylalanine, the CDR3 has 17 amino acids. Only CDR3 DNA remains: 51 bases, in frame from the first base. CDR1 and CDR2, looked up from the germline V gene (reference sequence), are LGHDT and YNNKEL. V and J are trimmed by 0 bases and 5 bases, and the gene matches miss 8 bases of the junction. Collaborating institutions collected whole blood in K2EDTA tubes following their own protocols. For TCRbeta analysis, collaborators shipped samples in one of three forms: frozen whole blood, isolated PBMCs, or DNA extracted from either of those sample types. With regard to this clone: It has no known antigen specificity. No base quality values were provided; no much bigger clone lies one nucleotide off.

TCRbeta CDR3 regions were amplified from genomic DNA using the immunoSEQ Assay, a bias-controlled multiplex PCR. Under the source paper's analysis protocol: Within the assay, amplification of reference gene primers was used to estimate how many nucleated cells each sample contained. To quantify the absolute abundance of each unique TCRbeta CDR3 rearrangement, sequence reads were collapsed and filtered. For each sample, productive Simpson clonality was calculated by taking the square root of Simpson's diversity index across productive rearrangements. Held by TCRdb, this immuneACCESS table contains in-frame sequences only and omits some clones. Under half of the omission traces to an unresolved V gene where checked; the cause of the rest is unknown. That table furnishes V, J and clone size, whereas the DNA furnished D and trimming. The sample yields around 200,000 clones; 65% to 85% were counted once. 4% to 5.5% of the sample is held by the ten biggest clonotypes.

The source material was peripheral blood. The V and J genes are TRBV3-1 (or the pseudogene TRBV3-2) and TRBJ2-3, with TRBD2 matching 10 junction bases. The clonotype originates from a man aged 45-65 years with active or convalescent COVID-19. The nucleotide sequence reads as follows: TGTGCCAGCAGCCAAGATCGGAGCGGGGGGGTGAAAGATACGCAGTATTTT. Its protein reads: CASSQDRSGGVKDTQYF.